This T cell receptor (beta chain) was sequenced in a study of shared clonotypes between healthy human individuals. The CDR3 consists of 13 residues. The V end lost 2 bases, the J end lost 6 bases, and 10 bases lay between the germline ends. Per germline, CDR1 SGHRS and CDR2 YFSETQ. General study findings and limits: Clonotypes not shared had lower generation probabilities than those common to all four donors.

This clone has just one count. Its antigen remains unknown. Those who donated were healthy HIV-negative adults, with no recent acute infections or vaccinations reported. It was into CD45RA+ naive and CD45RA-negative memory subsets that the CD4+ cells were split. The assay was carried out at the deep level. Some clones are missing from TCRdb's copy, which holds only in-frame ones; the method was immunoSEQ multiplex PCR. The sample shows 1.4 million to 1.5 million clones, approximately 97% of them seen only once. The chain recombines TRBV5-1 with TRBJ2-3; TRBD1 might be the D (5 bases). This clonotype was obtained from a man aged 30 to 39 in good health. The sample was naive CD4+ T cells sorted from blood. Subset specified: CD45RA+ positively selected. This CDR3 reads CASSFAGQDTQYF. The CDR3 region has the DNA TGCGCCAGCAGCTTTGCAGGGCAGGATACGCAGTATTTT.